These T cell receptor beta chains were read from a single sample in a study of PD-1 blockade in classical Hodgkin lymphoma. TCRdb keeps only in-frame clones here, not all; method: immunoSEQ multiplex PCR. The sample carries around 46,000 clones, around 80% recorded once. This specimen was peripheral blood mononuclear cells (PBMCs), taken before the second cycle of nivolumab. These receptors came from a human donor with classical Hodgkin lymphoma. The CDR3 runs from the conserved cysteine through the conserved F or W. A D gene is named only where the DNA matches it firmly. Clone size is given for some rows only: seen once, a few or many times, or a class if the clone is expanded.

.	.	TRBV7-3	TRBJ2-5	CASSQGREETQYF	TGTGCCAGCAGCCAGGGGCGGGAAGAGACCCAGTACTTC
.	.	TRBV27	TRBJ1-5	CASRDLSGQPQHF	TGTGCCAGCAGGGACTTGTCAGGGCAGCCCCAGCATTTT
.	TRBD1	TRBV11-3	TRBJ2-7	CASKGTGSYEQYF	TGTGCCAGCAAGGGGACAGGCTCCTACGAGCAGTACTTC
.	.	TRBV28	TRBJ1-2	CASSPRGDSGYGYTF	TGTGCCAGCAGTCCCCGGGGGGATTCGGGCTATGGCTACACCTTC
.	.	TRBV6-6	TRBJ1-1	CASSGSGRGNTEAFF	TGTGCCAGCAGTGGGTCTGGTCGGGGAAACACTGAAGCTTTCTTT
.	.	TRBV6-4	TRBJ1-2	CASSDSKPRRGGYGYTF	TGTGCCAGCAGTGACTCGAAACCCCGGAGGGGAGGCTATGGCTACACCTTC
few	TRBD1	TRBV27	TRBJ2-7	CASRALGQAYEQYF	TGTGCCAGCAGGGCCCTGGGACAGGCCTACGAGCAGTACTTC
.	.	TRBV9	TRBJ2-3	CASSGGKGRDTQYF	TGTGCCAGCAGCGGTGGCAAGGGTCGGGATACGCAGTATTTT
.	TRBD1	TRBV7-9	TRBJ2-1	CASSRWDSEKDNEQFF	TGTGCCAGCAGCCGGTGGGACAGCGAGAAGGACAATGAGCAGTTCTTC
.	.	TRBV18	TRBJ1-4	CASSPLAAVGSNEKLFF	TGTGCCAGCTCACCACTAGCAGCTGTGGGGTCTAATGAAAAACTGTTTTTT
.	TRBD1	TRBV4-2	TRBJ1-1	CASSGQGDLNTEAFF	TGTGCCAGCAGTGGACAGGGGGACCTGAACACTGAAGCTTTCTTT
.	TRBD2	TRBV6-4	TRBJ2-1	CASSEVASGRSYNEQFF	TGTGCCAGCAGTGAGGTGGCTAGCGGGAGGAGCTACAATGAGCAGTTCTTC
.	TRBD1	TRBV2	TRBJ1-5	CASSFDRVNIQPQHF	TGTGCCAGCAGCTTCGACAGGGTAAATATCCAGCCCCAGCATTTT
.	.	TRBV28	TRBJ1-1	CASSVSHSYEAFF	TGTGCCAGCAGCGTCTCCCACAGCTATGAAGCTTTCTTT
.	TRBD1	TRBV27	TRBJ1-5	CASCPGQGYQPQHF	TGTGCCAGTTGTCCGGGACAGGGTTATCAGCCCCAGCATTTT
.	TRBD2	TRBV5-4	TRBJ2-4	CASSLGGLAGAKNIQYF	TGTGCCAGCAGCTTGGGGGGACTAGCGGGAGCCAAAAACATTCAGTACTTC
few	TRBD2	TRBV9	TRBJ2-3	CASTLGVAGSDTQYF	TGTGCCAGCACCCTAGGGGTAGCGGGATCAGATACGCAGTATTTT
.	.	TRBV27	TRBJ2-3	CASSSLVFSTDTQYF	TGTGCCAGCAGTTCCTTGGTCTTTAGCACAGATACGCAGTATTTT
.	TRBD1	TRBV7-9	TRBJ2-1	CASSYRWGQTGYNEQFF	TGTGCCAGCAGCTACCGGTGGGGACAGACCGGCTACAATGAGCAGTTCTTC
.	.	TRBV27	TRBJ2-7	CASRPEWGRGSYEQYF	TGTGCCAGCAGGCCCGAATGGGGCCGAGGCTCCTACGAGCAGTACTTC
.	.	TRBV5-4	TRBJ2-5	CASSLSGIQETQYF	TGTGCCAGCAGCTTGTCTGGTATTCAAGAGACCCAGTACTTC
.	TRBD2	TRBV9	TRBJ2-2	CASSPPGTSGRWGTGELFF	TGTGCCAGCAGCCCTCCCGGGACTAGCGGGAGATGGGGCACCGGGGAGCTGTTTTTT
.	.	TRBV18	TRBJ2-5	CASSPIHGGTQYF	TGTGCCAGCTCACCGATACACGGAGGGACCCAGTACTTC
.	.	TRBV7-9	TRBJ1-1	CASSLRQSNTEAFF	TGTGCCAGCAGCTTACGACAGTCCAACACTGAAGCTTTCTTT
.	TRBD2	TRBV2	TRBJ2-5	CASSESGLALKETQYF	TGTGCCAGCAGCGAATCCGGACTAGCATTGAAAGAGACCCAGTACTTC
.	TRBD1	TRBV2	TRBJ1-2	CASSEDREEYGYTF	TGTGCCAGCAGTGAGGACAGGGAAGAGTATGGCTACACCTTC
once	.	TRBV27	TRBJ2-3	CASSWGTTSNTQYF	TGTGCCAGCAGTTGGGGCACGACGTCGAATACGCAGTATTTT
.	TRBD1	TRBV27	TRBJ1-2	CASSQGTGWNGYTF	TGTGCCAGCAGTCAGGGGACAGGGTGGAATGGCTACACCTTC
.	TRBD1	TRBV28	TRBJ1-1	CATGTAAFPEAFF	TGTGCCACCGGGACAGCCGCTTTCCCTGAAGCTTTCTTT
.	TRBD1	TRBV29-1	TRBJ2-3	CSVLRDRGLDTQYF	TGCAGCGTTCTCCGGGACAGGGGTTTAGATACGCAGTATTTT
medium-sized	.	TRBV7-2	TRBJ2-7	CASSLRQLEQYF	TGTGCCAGCAGCTTAAGACAATTGGAGCAGTACTTC
.	.	TRBV7-2	TRBJ2-5	CASSLPARETQYF	TGTGCCAGCAGCTTACCGGCCCGGGAGACCCAGTACTTC
.	TRBD2	TRBV6-5	TRBJ2-2	CASSLLAGAGPGELFF	TGTGCCAGCAGTTTATTAGCGGGAGCGGGGCCCGGGGAGCTGTTTTTT
once	TRBD1	TRBV25-1	TRBJ1-4	CASSARQGTLEKLFF	TGTGCCAGCAGTGCCCGACAGGGGACTTTGGAAAAACTGTTTTTT
.	.	TRBV19	TRBJ2-7	CASSKFKETHEQYF	TGTGCCAGTAGTAAATTTAAAGAGACACACGAGCAGTACTTC
.	TRBD2	TRBV18	TRBJ2-1	CASSPFGLAYNEQFF	TGTGCCAGCTCACCATTCGGACTAGCCTACAATGAGCAGTTCTTC
.	.	TRBV9	TRBJ1-2	CASSVGDNNYGYTF	TGTGCCAGCAGCGTAGGTGACAACAACTATGGCTACACCTTC
large	.	TRBV4-1	TRBJ1-2	CASSQDGGTYGYTF	TGCGCCAGCAGCCAAGACGGGGGGACCTATGGCTACACCTTC
few	TRBD1	TRBV5-4	TRBJ1-4	CASSTPGQGEEKLFF	TGTGCCAGCAGCACCCCGGGACAGGGGGAGGAAAAACTGTTTTTT
.	.	TRBV7-2	TRBJ2-7	CASSLDGYYEQYF	TGTGCCAGCAGCTTAGACGGCTACTACGAGCAGTACTTC
.	.	TRBV27	TRBJ2-7	CATSPGSSYEQYF	TGTGCCACCTCTCCGGGGTCATCCTACGAGCAGTACTTC
once	TRBD1	TRBV6-5	TRBJ1-1	CASALGQTNTEAFF	TGTGCCAGCGCCTTGGGACAGACGAACACTGAAGCTTTCTTT
.	TRBD2	TRBV5-1	TRBJ2-3	CASSFGTSGDTQYF	TGCGCCAGCAGCTTCGGGACTAGCGGGGATACGCAGTATTTT
.	TRBD1	TRBV19	TRBJ1-2	CASRGTGGPGYTF	TGTGCCAGTAGAGGAACAGGGGGCCCTGGCTACACCTTC
.	TRBD1	TRBV28	TRBJ1-2	CASSRGTGGPYGYTF	TGTGCCAGCAGCCGGGGGACAGGAGGTCCGTATGGCTACACCTTC
once	TRBD1	TRBV5-1	TRBJ1-2	CASSSTGGRGYGYTF	TGCGCCAGCAGCTCGACAGGGGGCAGAGGCTATGGCTACACCTTC
.	TRBD2	TRBV10-3	TRBJ2-3	CAISESSLAENSTDTQYF	TGTGCCATCAGTGAGTCAAGTCTAGCGGAGAACAGCACAGATACGCAGTATTTT
.	.	TRBV19	TRBJ2-4	CASTGENIQYF	TGTGCCTCCACCGGAGAAAACATTCAGTACTTC
.	TRBD2	TRBV27	TRBJ2-7	CASSLGASGSYEQYF	TGTGCCAGCAGTTTAGGGGCTAGCGGTTCCTACGAGCAGTACTTC
.	TRBD1	TRBV4-2	TRBJ1-1	CASSQGGTGVTEAFF	TGTGCCAGCAGCCAAGGTGGGACAGGGGTCACTGAAGCTTTCTTT
.	TRBD1	TRBV7-2	TRBJ1-1	CASSLGQRQGEAFF	TGTGCCAGCAGCTTAGGCCAACGACAGGGAGAAGCTTTCTTT
.	.	TRBV27	TRBJ2-2	CASSFTGYTGELFF	TGTGCCAGCAGTTTCACAGGGTACACCGGGGAGCTGTTTTTT
.	.	TRBV25-1	TRBJ2-7	CASSEFKGPTLTSYEQYF	TGTGCCAGCAGTGAATTTAAGGGACCGACATTAACCTCCTACGAGCAGTACTTC
.	.	TRBV4-2	TRBJ2-2	CASSQEGVDAYGELFF	TGTGCCAGCAGCCAAGAAGGGGTCGACGCGTATGGGGAGCTGTTTTTT
.	.	TRBV9	TRBJ2-2	CASSVGSREAGELFF	TGTGCCAGCAGCGTCGGTAGCAGGGAAGCCGGGGAGCTGTTTTTT
.	.	TRBV6-6	TRBJ1-5	CASEGRGGYIQPQHF	TGTGCCAGCGAGGGACGCGGGGGGTATATTCAGCCCCAGCATTTT
many	.	TRBV2	TRBJ1-5	CASSTEGGNQPQHF	TGTGCCAGCAGTACGGAGGGAGGCAATCAGCCCCAGCATTTT
.	.	TRBV7-3	TRBJ2-1	CASSLTLGNEQFF	TGTGCCAGCAGCTTAACCTTGGGGAATGAGCAGTTCTTC
few	.	TRBV7-9	TRBJ1-2	CASSLGSGQPYGYTF	TGTGCCAGCAGCTTGGGGTCGGGGCAACCCTATGGCTACACCTTC